The T cell receptor (beta chain) under discussion was sequenced for a study of cytomegalovirus exposure and HLA in healthy donors. Study information: Among about 200 million T cells, an earlier analysis found approximately 110 million unique TCR beta sequences. Points from the study as a whole: Rare sequences made up most TCRs, while some public TCRs were found in many donors.

The PCR employed 60 Vbeta primers together with 13 Jbeta primers. Only in-frame clones appear in the TCRdb table, and some are missing; sequencing was by immunoSEQ multiplex PCR. The data show about 150,000 clones, with nearly 80% seen just once and roughly 12% held by the top ten. Turning to this clone: Its target is not known.

Everyone who donated was a healthy bone marrow donor. CDR1 SGHNT and CDR2 YYREEE come from the germline V gene (reference sequence). V lost 4 bases, J lost 10 bases, and 9 bases lay in between. This CDR3 has 11 residues. This rearrangement joins TRBV5-4 to TRBJ2-1; maybe TRBD1 (6 bases). The receptor was isolated from a man under 40 in good health and CMV-seropositive. The material sequenced was PBMCs. The CDR3 spells CASSNRVEQFF. For the CDR3, the DNA is TGTGCCAGCAGCAACAGGGTAGAGCAGTTCTTC.